These T cell receptor beta chains were read from a single sample in a study of T-cell reconstitution after alpha-beta-depleted transplantation in children. In TCRdb, the PCR reads were re-called with MiXCR into one record per CDR3 protein. The table lists about 460,000 distinct CDR3 sequences, 10% of them singletons. This sample comprised PBMCs, obtained before TCRalphabeta/CD19-depleted stem cell transplant. The source of these receptors is a child aged 2-9 years with inherited bone marrow failure, due to receive a stem cell transplant. The CDR3 runs from the conserved cysteine through the conserved F or W. Each record gives: V gene, clone size, J gene, D gene, CDR3 protein, CDR3 DNA. The D gene is left open where the match is weak. Only some rows state a clone size, as once, few, many or a class for expanded clones.

V: TRBV15
size: many
J: TRBJ2-2
D: NA
CDR3: CATSRDSPADTGELFF
DNA: TGTGCCACCAGCAGAGATAGTCCAGCAGACACCGGGGAGCTGTTTTTT

V: TRBV20-1
size: many
J: TRBJ1-1
D: NA
CDR3: CSVKGNTEAFF
DNA: TGCAGTGTGAAGGGGAACACTGAAGCTTTCTTT

V: TRBV20-1
size: many
J: TRBJ2-1
D: TRBD1
CDR3: CSARGQGAYNEQFF
DNA: TGCAGTGCTAGAGGACAGGGGGCCTACAATGAGCAGTTCTTC

V: TRBV28
size: NA
J: TRBJ2-1
D: NA
CDR3: CASYVGHEQFF
DNA: TGTGCCAGCTACGTGGGGCATGAGCAGTTCTTC

V: TRBV28
size: few
J: TRBJ2-7
D: TRBD1
CDR3: CASSFGDRGGEQYF
DNA: TGTGCCAGCAGTTTCGGGGACAGGGGGGGCGAGCAGTACTTC

V: TRBV6-1
size: NA
J: TRBJ2-7
D: NA
CDR3: CASSPLGAAYEQYF
DNA: TGTGCCAGCAGCCCTTTAGGGGCTGCCTACGAGCAGTACTTC

V: TRBV20-1
size: many
J: TRBJ1-1
D: TRBD1
CDR3: CSARDRANTEAFF
DNA: TGCAGTGCTAGGGACAGGGCGAACACTGAAGCTTTCTTT

V: TRBV9
size: many
J: TRBJ2-1
D: NA
CDR3: CASSVAGLDYNEQFF
DNA: TGTGCCAGCAGCGTAGCCGGACTTGATTACAATGAGCAGTTCTTC

V: TRBV28
size: many
J: TRBJ2-1
D: NA
CDR3: CASSFDGSTGGVNEQFF
DNA: TGTGCCAGCAGTTTTGACGGCTCTACCGGGGGAGTCAATGAGCAGTTCTTC

V: TRBV29-1
size: many
J: TRBJ2-1
D: NA
CDR3: CSVDVVSYNEQFF
DNA: TGCAGCGTTGATGTGGTCTCCTACAATGAGCAGTTCTTC

V: TRBV29-1
size: many
J: TRBJ2-7
D: TRBD1
CDR3: CSVGQGDYEQYF
DNA: TGCAGCGTCGGACAGGGGGACTACGAGCAGTACTTC

V: TRBV15
size: many
J: TRBJ2-3
D: TRBD2
CDR3: CATSRDLAGGWVTDTQYF
DNA: TGTGCCACCAGCAGAGATCTGGCGGGAGGGTGGGTCACAGATACGCAGTATTTT

V: TRBV10-3
size: many
J: TRBJ2-3
D: NA
CDR3: CAIVSGTVGDTQYF
DNA: TGTGCCATCGTCTCCGGAACCGTCGGAGATACGCAGTATTTT

V: TRBV20-1
size: few
J: TRBJ2-7
D: NA
CDR3: CSGEFSGIGAYEQYF
DNA: TGCAGTGGCGAGTTCTCCGGGATAGGGGCCTACGAGCAGTACTTC

V: TRBV20-1
size: many
J: TRBJ2-7
D: NA
CDR3: CSARDLGSSAAEQYF
DNA: TGCAGTGCTAGAGACTTAGGGAGTAGCGCCGCCGAGCAGTACTTC

V: TRBV6-2/TRBV6-3
size: many
J: TRBJ1-1
D: NA
CDR3: CASSEQGYEAFF
DNA: TGTGCCAGCAGCGAGCAGGGTTATGAAGCTTTCTTT

V: TRBV5-1
size: many
J: TRBJ2-7
D: NA
CDR3: CASSLGRDRSYEQYF
DNA: TGCGCCAGCAGCTTGGGCCGGGACCGAAGCTACGAGCAGTACTTC

V: TRBV7-2
size: many
J: TRBJ2-5
D: NA
CDR3: CASSPRAHVTQYF
DNA: TGTGCCAGCAGCCCCCGCGCCCATGTGACCCAGTACTTC

V: TRBV18
size: few
J: TRBJ2-1
D: NA
CDR3: CASSPTQRIYNEQFF
DNA: TGTGCCAGCTCACCTACCCAGCGGATCTACAATGAGCAGTTCTTC

V: TRBV12-3/TRBV12-4
size: few
J: TRBJ2-1
D: TRBD2
CDR3: CASSVPESGRAGYNEQFF
DNA: TGTGCCAGCAGCGTCCCCGAGAGCGGGAGGGCCGGCTACAATGAGCAGTTCTTC

V: TRBV7-2
size: many
J: TRBJ2-7
D: TRBD1
CDR3: CASSNRDRGFEQYF
DNA: TGTGCCAGCAGCAACCGGGACAGGGGTTTCGAGCAGTACTTC

V: TRBV11-2
size: NA
J: TRBJ1-2
D: NA
CDR3: CASSPSRENYGYTF
DNA: TGTGCCAGCAGCCCCTCCAGAGAAAACTATGGCTACACCTTC

V: TRBV21-1
size: NA
J: TRBJ2-7
D: NA
CDR3: CASPPSGTKYEQYF
DNA: TGTGCCAGCCCTCCGTCCGGGACAAAGTACGAGCAGTACTTC

V: TRBV3-1
size: NA
J: TRBJ2-2
D: NA
CDR3: CASSQGGRDTGELFF
DNA: TGTGCCAGCAGCCAAGGAGGGCGGGACACCGGGGAGCTGTTTTTT

V: TRBV6-2/TRBV6-3
size: NA
J: TRBJ2-7
D: TRBD1
CDR3: CASRDRGSYYEQYF
DNA: TGTGCCAGCAGGGACAGGGGATCCTACTACGAGCAGTACTTC

V: TRBV3-1
size: many
J: TRBJ1-1
D: NA
CDR3: CASSQEAVNTEAFF
DNA: TGTGCCAGCAGCCAAGAGGCGGTGAACACTGAAGCTTTCTTT

V: TRBV29-1
size: few
J: TRBJ2-7
D: TRBD2
CDR3: CSVEDHGGGEPYEQYF
DNA: TGCAGCGTTGAAGATCATGGCGGGGGGGAACCCTACGAGCAGTACTTC

V: TRBV20-1
size: many
J: TRBJ1-1
D: TRBD1
CDR3: CSPGRDRGTDTEAFF
DNA: TGCAGTCCCGGCCGGGACAGGGGGACGGACACTGAAGCTTTCTTT

V: TRBV20-1
size: many
J: TRBJ2-5
D: TRBD1
CDR3: CSASLTTGGETQYF
DNA: TGCAGTGCTAGTCTTACGACAGGGGGGGAGACCCAGTACTTC